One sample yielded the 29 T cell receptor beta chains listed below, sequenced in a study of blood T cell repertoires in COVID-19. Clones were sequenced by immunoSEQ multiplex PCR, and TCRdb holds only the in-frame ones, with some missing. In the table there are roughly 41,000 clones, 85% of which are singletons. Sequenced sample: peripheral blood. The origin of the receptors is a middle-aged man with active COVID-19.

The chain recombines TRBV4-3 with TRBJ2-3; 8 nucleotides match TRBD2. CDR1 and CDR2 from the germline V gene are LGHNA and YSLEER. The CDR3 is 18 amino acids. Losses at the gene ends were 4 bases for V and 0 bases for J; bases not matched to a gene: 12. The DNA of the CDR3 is TGCGCCAGCAGCCTCACCGCGGGGGGACCAGCTAGCACAGATACGCAGTATTTT. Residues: CASSLTAGGPASTDTQYF.

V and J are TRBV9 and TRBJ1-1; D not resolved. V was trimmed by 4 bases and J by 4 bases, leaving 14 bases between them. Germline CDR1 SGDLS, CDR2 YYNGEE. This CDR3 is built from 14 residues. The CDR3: CASSLEGRGTEAFF. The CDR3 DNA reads TGTGCCAGCAGCTTGGAAGGACGGGGCACTGAAGCTTTCTTT.

CDR3 sequence: CASSGPGVRRGGPNEQFF. Here the CDR3 DNA reads TGTGCCAGCAGCGGGCCTGGAGTTAGGCGGGGGGGCCCCAATGAGCAGTTCTTC. The chain couples TRBV5-8 to TRBJ2-1, with 9 bases lining up with TRBD2. V gave up 4 bases and J gave up 6 bases; unmatched junction bases: 17. CDR3 length: 18 residues. CDR1 is SGHTS and CDR2 is YDEGEE in the germline V gene.

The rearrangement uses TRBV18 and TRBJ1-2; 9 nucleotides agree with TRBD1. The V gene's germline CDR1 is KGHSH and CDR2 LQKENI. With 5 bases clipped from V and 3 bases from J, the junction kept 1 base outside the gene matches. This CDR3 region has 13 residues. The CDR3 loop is CASSGTGYYGYTF. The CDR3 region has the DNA TGTGCCAGCTCAGGGACAGGGTACTATGGCTACACCTTC.

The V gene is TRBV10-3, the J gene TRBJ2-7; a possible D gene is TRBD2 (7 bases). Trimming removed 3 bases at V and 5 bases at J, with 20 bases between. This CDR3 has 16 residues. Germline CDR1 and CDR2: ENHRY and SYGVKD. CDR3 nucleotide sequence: TGTGCCATCAGTGAACCAGGCCGGGGGGCGGGGAACGAGCAGTACTTC. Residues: CAISEPGRGAGNEQYF.

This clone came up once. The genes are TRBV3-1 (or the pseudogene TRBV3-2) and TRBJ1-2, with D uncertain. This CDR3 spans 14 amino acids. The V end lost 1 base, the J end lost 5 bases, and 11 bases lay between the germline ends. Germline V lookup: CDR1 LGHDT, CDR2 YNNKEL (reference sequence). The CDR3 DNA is TGTGCCAGCAGCCAAGGCGGCAGAACTTATGGCTACACCTTC. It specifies CASSQGGRTYGYTF.

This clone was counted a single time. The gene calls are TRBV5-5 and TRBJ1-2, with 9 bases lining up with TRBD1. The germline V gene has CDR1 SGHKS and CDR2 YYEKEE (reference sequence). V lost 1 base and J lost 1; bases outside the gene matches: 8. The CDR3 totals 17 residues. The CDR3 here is CASSLFGDRGINYGYTF. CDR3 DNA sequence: TGTGCCAGCAGCTTGTTCGGAGACAGGGGGATTAACTATGGCTACACCTTC. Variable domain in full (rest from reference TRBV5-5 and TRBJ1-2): DAGVTQSPTHLIKTRGQQVTLRCSPISGHKSVSWYQQVLGQGPQFIFQYYEKEERGRGNFPDRFSARQFPNYSSELNVNALLLGDSALYLCASSLFGDRGINYGYTFGSGTRLTVV.

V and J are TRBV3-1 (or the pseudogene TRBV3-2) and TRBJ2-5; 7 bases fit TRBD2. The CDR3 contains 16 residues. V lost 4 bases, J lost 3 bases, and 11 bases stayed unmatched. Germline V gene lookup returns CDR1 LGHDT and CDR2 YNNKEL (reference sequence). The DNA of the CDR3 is TGTGCCAGCAGCCCCGGGACTAAATATGTAGAAGAGACCCAGTACTTC. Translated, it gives CASSPGTKYVEETQYF.

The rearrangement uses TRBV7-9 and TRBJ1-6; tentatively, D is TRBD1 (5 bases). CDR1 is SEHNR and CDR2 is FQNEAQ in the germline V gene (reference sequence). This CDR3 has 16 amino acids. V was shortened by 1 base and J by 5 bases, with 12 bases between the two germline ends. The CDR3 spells CASSLGSGLNNSPLHF. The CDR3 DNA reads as TGTGCCAGCAGCTTAGGTTCGGGACTTAATAATTCACCCCTCCACTTT. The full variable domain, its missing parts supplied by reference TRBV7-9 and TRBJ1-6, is DTGVSQNPRHKITKRGQNVTFRCDPISEHNRLYWYRQTLGQGPEFLTYFQNEAQLEKSRLLSDRFSAERPKGSFSTLEIQRTEQGDSAMYLCASSLGSGLNNSPLHFGNGTRLTVT.

The CDR3 region has the DNA TGCGCCAGCAGTGAAAGGCCGACTCGGGGCTACGAGCAGTACTTC. Protein: CASSERPTRGYEQYF. V is TRBV10-2 and J is TRBJ2-7; D is possibly TRBD2 (5 bases). Trimming removed 3 bases at V and 3 bases at J, with 15 bases between. This CDR3 region has 15 residues. The V gene's germline CDR1 is WSHSY and CDR2 SAAADI.

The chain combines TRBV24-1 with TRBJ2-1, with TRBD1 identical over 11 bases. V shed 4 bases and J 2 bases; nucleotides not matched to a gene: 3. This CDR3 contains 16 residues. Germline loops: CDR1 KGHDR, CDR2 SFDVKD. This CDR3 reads CATSETGQGAYNEQFF. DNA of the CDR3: TGTGCCACCAGTGAGACGGGACAGGGGGCCTACAATGAGCAGTTCTTC.

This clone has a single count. CDR3 loop: CASSPGHPRETQYF. In DNA form, the CDR3 reads TGTGCCAGCAGCCCCGGACACCCGCGGGAGACCCAGTACTTC. J is TRBJ2-5 and V is TRBV9; D is possibly TRBD1 (5 bases). Germline V lookup: CDR1 SGDLS, CDR2 YYNGEE. The CDR3 length is 14 residues. V shed 4 bases and J shed 5 bases, with 15 bases lying between them. Looking up the rest from reference TRBV9 and TRBJ2-5 gives the full variable domain: DSGVTQTPKHLITATGQRVTLRCSPRSGDLSVYWYQQSLDQGLQFLIQYYNGEERAKGNILERFSAQQFPDLHSELNLSSLELGDSALYFCASSPGHPRETQYFGPGTRLLVL.

The CDR3 protein is CASSPGGTRPQHF. Here the CDR3 DNA reads TGTGCCAGCAGTCCAGGGGGGACAAGGCCCCAGCATTTT. This rearrangement joins TRBV6-5 to TRBJ1-5, with TRBD1 matching over 7 bases. This CDR3 has 13 residues. Germline V CDR1 and CDR2: MNHEY, SVGAGI. J was trimmed by 9 bases and V by 5 bases; bases with no gene match: 7.

CDR3 amino acids: CASSKTGFRAEAFF. The CDR3, as DNA: TGTGCCAGCAGTAAGACAGGGTTTCGGGCTGAAGCTTTCTTT. This sequence joins TRBV6-5 and TRBJ1-1, with TRBD1 matching over 7 bases. Germline V gene data show CDR1 as MNHEY and CDR2 as SVGAGI. V dropped 5 bases and J dropped 6; count of bases not matched to a gene: 9. This CDR3 contains 14 residues.

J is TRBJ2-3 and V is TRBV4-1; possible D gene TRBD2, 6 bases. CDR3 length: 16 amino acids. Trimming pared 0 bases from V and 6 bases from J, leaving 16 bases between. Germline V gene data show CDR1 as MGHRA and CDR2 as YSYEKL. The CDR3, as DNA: TGCGCCAGCAGCCAAGATCTTAGCGGTCGGTTGGATACGCAGTATTTT. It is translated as CASSQDLSGRLDTQYF.

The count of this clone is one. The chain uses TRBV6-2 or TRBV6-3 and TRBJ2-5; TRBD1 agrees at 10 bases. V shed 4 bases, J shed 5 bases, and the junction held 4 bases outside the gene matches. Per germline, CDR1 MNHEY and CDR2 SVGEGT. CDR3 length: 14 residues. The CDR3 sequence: CASSSTGGLETQYF. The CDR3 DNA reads TGTGCCAGCAGTTCGACAGGGGGCTTGGAGACCCAGTACTTC.

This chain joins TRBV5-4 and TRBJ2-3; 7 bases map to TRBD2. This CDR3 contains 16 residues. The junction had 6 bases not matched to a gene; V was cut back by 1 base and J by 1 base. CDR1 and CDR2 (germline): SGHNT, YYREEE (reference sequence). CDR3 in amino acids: CASSLTRGLGTDTQYF. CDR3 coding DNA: TGTGCCAGCAGCTTGACTCGTGGACTAGGCACAGATACGCAGTATTTT.

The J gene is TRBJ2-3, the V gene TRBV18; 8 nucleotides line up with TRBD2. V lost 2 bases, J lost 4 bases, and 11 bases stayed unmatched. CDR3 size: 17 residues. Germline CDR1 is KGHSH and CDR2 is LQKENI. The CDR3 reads CASSPRSGGPRSDTQYF. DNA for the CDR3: TGTGCCAGCTCACCAAGAAGCGGGGGCCCTCGGTCAGATACGCAGTATTTT. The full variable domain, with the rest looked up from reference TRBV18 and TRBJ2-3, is NAGVMQNPRHLVRRRGQEARLRCSPMKGHSHVYWYRQLPEEGLKFMVYLQKENIIDESGMPKERFSAEFPKEGPSILRIQQVVRGDSAAYFCASSPRSGGPRSDTQYFGPGTRLTVL.

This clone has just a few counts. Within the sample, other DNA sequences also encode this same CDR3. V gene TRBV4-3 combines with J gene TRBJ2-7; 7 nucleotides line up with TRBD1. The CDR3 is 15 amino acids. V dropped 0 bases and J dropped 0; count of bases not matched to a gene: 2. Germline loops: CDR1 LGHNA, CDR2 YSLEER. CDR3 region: CASSQDRGTSYEQYF. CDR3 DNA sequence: TGCGCCAGCAGCCAAGACAGGGGGACCTCCTACGAGCAGTACTTC.

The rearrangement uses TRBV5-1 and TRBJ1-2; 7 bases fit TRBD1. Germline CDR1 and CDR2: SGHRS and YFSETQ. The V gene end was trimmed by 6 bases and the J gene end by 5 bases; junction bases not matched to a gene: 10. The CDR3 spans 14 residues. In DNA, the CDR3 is TGCGCCAGCACCGGTCCCGGGACAGCTTATGGCTACACCTTC. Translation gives CASTGPGTAYGYTF.

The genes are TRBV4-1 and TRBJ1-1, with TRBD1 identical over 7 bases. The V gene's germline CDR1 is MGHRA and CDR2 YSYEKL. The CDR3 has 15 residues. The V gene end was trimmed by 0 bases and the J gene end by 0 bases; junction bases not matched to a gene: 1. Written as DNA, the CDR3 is TGCGCCAGCAGCCAAGACGACAGGGTGAACACTGAAGCTTTCTTT. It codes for CASSQDDRVNTEAFF.

In DNA, the CDR3 is TGCGCCAGCAGCTTGGGGACAGGGATTAGCACAGATACGCAGTATTTT. Protein product: CASSLGTGISTDTQYF. J is TRBJ2-3 and V is TRBV5-1, with TRBD1 matching 8 bases. V was pared by 0 bases and J by 0 bases, with 3 bases of the junction left unmatched. Looked up from germline, CDR1 is SGHRS and CDR2 is YFSETQ. The CDR3 is 16 residues long.

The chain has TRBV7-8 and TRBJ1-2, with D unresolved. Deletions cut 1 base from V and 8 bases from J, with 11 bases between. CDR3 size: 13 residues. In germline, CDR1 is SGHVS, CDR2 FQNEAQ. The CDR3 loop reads CASSLDVGRGYTF. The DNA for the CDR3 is TGTGCCAGCAGCTTAGACGTGGGCCGAGGCTACACCTTC.

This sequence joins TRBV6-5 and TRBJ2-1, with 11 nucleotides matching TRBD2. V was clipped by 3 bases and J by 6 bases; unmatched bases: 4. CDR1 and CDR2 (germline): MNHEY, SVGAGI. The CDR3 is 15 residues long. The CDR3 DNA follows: TGTGCCAGCAGTTATCTAGCGGGGGGTATCAATGAGCAGTTCTTC. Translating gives CASSYLAGGINEQFF.

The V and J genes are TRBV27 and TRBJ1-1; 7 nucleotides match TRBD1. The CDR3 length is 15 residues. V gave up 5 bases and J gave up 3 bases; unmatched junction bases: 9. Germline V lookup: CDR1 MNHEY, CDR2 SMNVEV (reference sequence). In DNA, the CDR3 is TGTGCCAGCAGTCGGAGCAGGGGGTCCTACACTGAAGCTTTCTTT. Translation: CASSRSRGSYTEAFF.

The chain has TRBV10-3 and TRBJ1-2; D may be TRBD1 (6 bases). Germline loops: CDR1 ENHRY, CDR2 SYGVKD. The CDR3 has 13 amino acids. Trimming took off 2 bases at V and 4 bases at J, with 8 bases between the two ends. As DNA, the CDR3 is TGTGCCATCAGTGAGGTGGACAGCTATGGCTACACCTTC. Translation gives CAISEVDSYGYTF.

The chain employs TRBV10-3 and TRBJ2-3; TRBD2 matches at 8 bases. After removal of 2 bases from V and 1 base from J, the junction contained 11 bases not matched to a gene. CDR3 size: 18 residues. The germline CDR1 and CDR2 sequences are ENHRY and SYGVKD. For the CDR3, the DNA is TGTGCCATCAGTGAGATAGCCGGTAGCGGGGTTGGCACAGATACGCAGTATTTT. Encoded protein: CAISEIAGSGVGTDTQYF.

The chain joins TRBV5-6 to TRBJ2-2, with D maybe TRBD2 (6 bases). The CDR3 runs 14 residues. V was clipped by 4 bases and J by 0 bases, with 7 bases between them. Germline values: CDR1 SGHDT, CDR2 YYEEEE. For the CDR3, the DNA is TGTGCCAGCAGCGCGGGGCCGAACACCGGGGAGCTGTTTTTT. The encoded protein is CASSAGPNTGELFF.

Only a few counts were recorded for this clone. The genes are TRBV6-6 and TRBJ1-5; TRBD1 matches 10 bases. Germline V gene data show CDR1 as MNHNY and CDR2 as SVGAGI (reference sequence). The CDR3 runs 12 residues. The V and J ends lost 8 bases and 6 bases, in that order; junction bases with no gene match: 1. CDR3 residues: CASDRGPQPQHF. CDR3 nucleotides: TGTGCCAGCGACAGGGGGCCTCAGCCCCAGCATTTT.